These T cell receptor beta chains were read from a single sample in a study of cytomegalovirus exposure and HLA in healthy donors. TCRdb's copy holds only in-frame clones and misses some; the assay was immunoSEQ multiplex PCR. The table has approximately 220,000 clones, over 75% seen once. Sample: PBMCs. The receptors come from a man aged 18 to 30 in good health and CMV-seronegative. Each CDR3 is given with its conserved first and last residue. The order of the fields is J gene, V gene, clone size, D gene, CDR3 DNA, CDR3 protein. D genes are given only for firm matches. Clone size, where shown, is once, few, many, or a class for clones that have expanded.

>TRBJ1-2|TRBV6-6|.|.
TGTGCCAGCAGTTACTATGAGGGAGGGGGCTATGGCTACACCTTC
CASSYYEGGGYGYTF
>TRBJ1-1|TRBV28|.|.
TGTGCCAGCAGCCCGGGGGAGGGCACTGAAGCTTTCTTT
CASSPGEGTEAFF
>TRBJ2-7|TRBV5-6|.|.
TGTGCCAGCAGCTTGGTAGAGGGTTCCTACGAGCAGTACTTC
CASSLVEGSYEQYF
>TRBJ1-1|TRBV7-9|.|.
TGTTCCAGCAGCATACAGGTGAACACTGAAGCTTTCTTT
CSSSIQVNTEAFF
>TRBJ1-5|TRBV23-1|few|.
TGCGCCAGCAGTCAAGCAGAAGGCAATCAGCCCCAGCATTTT
CASSQAEGNQPQHF
>TRBJ1-2|TRBV7-8|.|TRBD1
TGTGCCAGCAGCTTAAGGGTTGATATTTCCGGGACAGGGGGCTTCTATGGCTACACCTTC
CASSLRVDISGTGGFYGYTF
>TRBJ1-1|TRBV6-5|.|TRBD1
TGTGCCAGCAGGTCGGGGGGGGACAGGGGCACTGAAGCTTTCTTT
CASRSGGDRGTEAFF
>TRBJ2-3|TRBV7-9|many|.
TGTGCCAGCAGCTTATCGGTAGTCTCAGATACGCAGTATTTT
CASSLSVVSDTQYF
>TRBJ1-5|TRBV7-8|.|TRBD1
TGTGCCAGCAGCTTAGGCGGGACAGGAAATCAGCCCCAGCATTTT
CASSLGGTGNQPQHF
>TRBJ2-7|TRBV4-3|.|.
TGCGCCAGCAGCCAAGATCGACAGAGAGCCTACGAGCAGTACTTC
CASSQDRQRAYEQYF
>TRBJ2-3|TRBV4-3|few|.
TGCGCCAGCAGCCAAGATCTAATAGGGGGAGGGCCCTCCACAGATACGCAGTATTTT
CASSQDLIGGGPSTDTQYF
>TRBJ2-1|TRBV7-3|.|.
TGTGCCAGCAGCCCCGTAGCGGATGCCTACAATGAGCAGTTCTTC
CASSPVADAYNEQFF
>TRBJ1-1|TRBV7-9|.|.
TGTGCCAGCAGCCCTCAGGGCCTGAACACTGAAGCTTTCTTT
CASSPQGLNTEAFF
>TRBJ2-2|TRBV28|.|TRBD1
TGTGCCAGCAGTTTCAGGAGGACAGGGAACACCGGGGAGCTGTTTTTT
CASSFRRTGNTGELFF
>TRBJ2-1|TRBV28|.|TRBD1
TGTGCCAGCAGCCTTTCCGGGACAGGGGGAAGTTCCTCCTACAATGAGCAGTTCTTC
CASSLSGTGGSSSYNEQFF
>TRBJ1-5|TRBV7-2|.|.
TGTGCCAGCAGTCCAAGCAGGGATCAGCCCCAGCATTTT
CASSPSRDQPQHF
>TRBJ1-1|TRBV29-1|.|.
TGCAGCGTCGCCGAGGGCGGGGGCTGGACTGAAGCTTTCTTT
CSVAEGGGWTEAFF
>TRBJ2-1|TRBV30|.|TRBD1
TGTGCCTGGAGCATAGGGACAGGGGCGTACAATGAGCAGTTCTTC
CAWSIGTGAYNEQFF
>TRBJ2-5|TRBV7-9|.|.
TGTGCCAGCCTGAGGGCCAAGGGAGAGACCCAGTACTTC
CASLRAKGETQYF
>TRBJ1-5|TRBV5-1|.|.
TGCGCCAGCAGCTTGGGACAGCAGGATCAGCCCCAGCATTTT
CASSLGQQDQPQHF
>TRBJ1-5|TRBV28|.|.
TGTGCCAGCAGTCAGACACAAAGCAATCAGCCCCAGCATTTT
CASSQTQSNQPQHF
>TRBJ2-2|TRBV19|.|.
TGTGCCAGTAGGACTTTCACCGGGGAGCTGTTTTTT
CASRTFTGELFF